This T cell receptor beta chain stems from a study of blood T cell repertoires in COVID-19. The overall study: Spain, Italy and the United States supplied samples that represented acute and convalescent COVID-19. PBMCs, B-cell-depleted T cells, or T cells were the source of the cDNA or gDNA that made up the material.

Authors' analysis steps: For nucleated cells, counts were estimated from reference gene primer amplification. Some clones are missing from TCRdb's copy, which holds only in-frame ones; the method was immunoSEQ multiplex PCR. V, J and clone size are those of that table, while D and trimming were read from the DNA. Of about 250,000 clones listed, approximately 86% are singletons. Per the germline V gene, CDR1 is SGHAT and CDR2 is FQNNGV. This CDR3 contains 13 residues. Trimming stripped 4 bases from V and 8 bases from J, with 14 bases between. This chain joins TRBV11-2 and TRBJ1-2, with D perhaps TRBD1 (5 bases). The sample was peripheral blood. This clonotype originated in a man older than 75 with acute or convalescent COVID-19. The DNA for the CDR3 is TGTGCCAGCAGCTCTCGTGCGGGGCACGGCTACACCTTC. Translated: CASSSRAGHGYTF.